A selection of T cell receptor beta chains follows, all from one sample in a study of cytomegalovirus exposure and HLA in healthy donors. Assay used: immunoSEQ multiplex PCR; TCRdb lists only in-frame clones, some missing. The table lists about 91,000 clones, approximately 86% of them singletons. The sample taken for sequencing was PBMCs. Receptor source: a man aged 25-45 years in good health and CMV-seropositive. CDR3s include the opening cysteine and the closing phenylalanine or tryptophan.

CDR3 length	V gene	J gene	CDR3 protein
15	TRBV7-8	TRBJ2-3	CASSLGGSRTDTQYF
16	TRBV10-3	TRBJ2-7	CAISVHLAGAWNEQYF
12	TRBV5-6	TRBJ1-2	CASGTGGYGYTF
15	TRBV11-3	TRBJ1-1	CASSLEGGSNTEAFF
17	TRBV28	TRBJ1-1	CASSLDFGGGGVTEAFF
13	TRBV7-9	TRBJ2-2	CASSLAGSGELFF
15	TRBV11-2	TRBJ1-4	CASSLGTGRNEKLFF
14	TRBV28	TRBJ1-3	CASSSTDSGNTIYF
15	TRBV5-1	TRBJ2-7	CASSLEGQGHYEQYF
13	TRBV6-1	TRBJ1-1	CASSDKGDTEAFF
13	TRBV7-2	TRBJ2-7	CASSYSDRVQQYF
13	TRBV5-1	TRBJ1-5	CASSPDSNQPQHF
13	TRBV10-3	TRBJ1-1	CAISVLLRTEAFF
13	TRBV27	TRBJ1-4	CASSLTGNEKLFF
14	TRBV29-1	TRBJ1-1	CSVPPREGGTEAFF
14	TRBV27	TRBJ2-5	CASSFYGRQETQYF